This TCR beta chain was captured by sequencing in a study of cytomegalovirus exposure and HLA in healthy donors (dated by TCRdb to about 2017). As for the study more broadly: An earlier analysis of roughly 610 of the donors reported roughly 300 Gb of sequence data and some 110 million unique TCR beta sequences obtained from some 200 million T cells. An early release covering roughly 600 HLA-typed donors comprised about 290 gigabases of sequencing data and tens of millions of unique TCR sequences. Of the roughly 400 genotyped donors, roughly 76% were placed in the genetic ancestry cluster associated with self-reported Caucasian donors. The aim of the study was to test whether cataloging public T cell receptors could identify signatures of past pathogen exposure. The study profiled the T cell repertoires of hundreds of subjects by immunosequencing and related them to cytomegalovirus serostatus. Besides the first cohort of about 730 subjects, a separate validation cohort made up of 120 or so different subjects was used. High-throughput TCR immunosequencing, statistical association of individual TCRs with disease status, and machine learning were combined to predict cytomegalovirus infection status. A later analysis re-analyzed previously published TCR beta repertoires from roughly 600 donors and added high-resolution HLA genotyping to study TCR occurrence patterns. Rather than using new phenotypic data, the later analysis identified candidate immune exposures from TCR beta sequences and from how often those sequences occurred across donors. An earlier analysis of approximately 580 of the donors used high-throughput TCR beta sequencing to judge whether each TCR beta V gene segment behaved as functional or pseudogenic. Donor age, sex, ethnicity and CMV serostatus were collected together with the repertoire data. A later genetic analysis used genome-wide SNP genotypes for about 65% of the roughly 670 donors, treating that subset as a discovery cohort. All discovery cohort repertoires had been generated on a single sequencing platform. Class I and class II HLA loci were covered by the typing at four-digit resolution. The number of donors typed differed by locus, with 629-630 for A, B, C, DRB1 and DQB1, 522 for DQA1, 606 for DPA1, and approximately 470 for DPB1. A handful of DR-DQ haplotypes were handled as single units for association and clustering because linkage in the cohort was strong. Across some 400 genotyped donors of the cohort, an average of 235,054 unique TCR beta nucleotide sequences per donor were sequenced, and approximately 19% of those sequences were non-productive. Results the study describes overall, beyond this receptor: Assigning TCR associations to individual alleles was difficult when HLA alleles, especially DR and DQ, strongly co-occurred. CMV serostatus was the only immune exposure information available for the cohort. Specific HLA alleles were associated with roughly 16,000 TCR beta sequences at a false discovery rate of 0.05 in a later analysis. Roughly uniform sequencing depth across donors was assumed in presence/absence analyses, although this assumption may not hold. According to a later analysis, parvovirus B19, influenza, CMV and Epstein-Barr virus appeared linked to several top co-occurrence clusters. Because counts were too low, seventeen rarely observed V segments, including chromosome 9 orphons, were left out of the earlier analysis of about 620 of the donors. Three of the identified cytomegalovirus-associated TCR beta chains were confirmed in vitro to be specific for cytomegalovirus antigens. A later analysis found that HLA-associated TCR beta chains were more clonally expanded and had lower generation probabilities than equally common non-associated chains. Because HLA typing was missing for some donors at each locus, association tests included only the typed subset. V-gene and J-gene trimming of TCR beta chains was associated with a missense DCLRE1C variant in a later genetic analysis, and the association was replicated in an independent cohort. It was suggested by the authors that the approach could potentially be generalized to other disease states and immunological phenotypes. The study gave a list of more than 150 TCR beta chains associated with cytomegalovirus. Most CMV-associated TCR beta chains appeared to be HLA-restricted in a later analysis, and the HLA associations seemed to be driven largely by CMV exposure. While some public TCRs were present in many individuals, most TCR sequences turned up only very rarely across donors. Compared with the roughly 670-donor mean, donors in an Asian-associated ancestry cluster had fewer N-insertions in productive TCRs, according to a later genetic analysis. A further reported finding was that TCR beta sequences accurately predicted the HLA-A and HLA-B alleles for most subjects in the first cohort. Because the 87-base-pair reads could not distinguish some IMGT-functional V segments, including TRBV6-2 and TRBV6-3, those segments were excluded. Linkage disequilibrium might explain the correlated functional status among segregating V segments, but an unknown experimental factor could not be excluded. The classifier was reported to diagnose cytomegalovirus status with high specificity and sensitivity in both the original cohort and the validation cohort. The cohort was sequenced for TCR beta chains only, and without alpha or paired-chain data the features that could be detected were limited. An earlier analysis of several hundred of the donors showed that most TCR beta V segments appeared in productive rearrangements either about 87% or about 30% of the time, which broadly matched IMGT annotations. A group of highly shared sequence variants was considered likely to be a technical artifact of the sequencing pipeline. A later analysis found that TCR association rates varied across HLA loci, with DRB1 alleles showing the most associated TCRs and HLA-C alleles the fewest.

The library was obtained by the immunoSEQ multiplex PCR assay. A mixture of 60 forward primers for TCR Vbeta segments and 13 reverse primers for TCR Jbeta segments was used in the multiplex PCR. A multiplex PCR assay on genomic DNA amplified the CDR3 region of rearranged TCR beta genes. The amplified TCR beta libraries were sequenced on the Illumina HiSeq System as 87-base-pair reads. The source study handled its data this way. In a later analysis, some 80 million unique TCR beta chains were counted across the 666 repertoires, and about 9.9 million of these chains were shared by at least two donors. To remove PCR and sequencing errors, raw reads were error-corrected and collapsed into unique sequences using a nearest-neighbor algorithm that merged closely related sequences. Alignment of CDR3 sequences to IMGT reference sequences was used to assign V, D and J gene segments. For a sequence to be retained, a match of at least six nucleotides to both a V gene segment and a J gene segment was required. Rearrangements were classified as productive when the CDR3 lacked stop codons and remained in frame with V and J, and all other rearrangements were classified as non-productive. Following IMGT convention, CDR3 was defined as the stretch from the second conserved V-encoded cysteine to the conserved J-encoded phenylalanine. The earlier analysis of a few hundred of the donors excluded sequences that lacked an unambiguous match to a single V gene segment. An earlier analysis of several hundred of the donors classified V segments as functional when productive rearrangements were above 56.7% and as segregating when the standard deviation between donors was above 5%. A statistical classification framework was built for diagnosing cytomegalovirus status from the catalog of TCR beta chain sequences. In a later analysis, TCR nucleotide sequences were compared against IMGT/GENE-DB human TR gene sequences so that V and J genes could be assigned. The TCRdist pipeline was used in a later analysis to assign CDR3 sequences and most-parsimonious VDJ recombination scenarios. In a later analysis, every TCR beta chain was defined by the combination of its CDR3 amino acid sequence and its V-gene family, and reads without a unique V-gene family were dropped. In a later analysis, 450 to 600 highly shared, low-generation-probability nucleotide sequences were removed to address suspected cross-contamination and a sequencing artifact. In a later analysis, a clonal expansion index for each public chain was calculated from normalized within-repertoire ranks of inferred template counts. Generation probabilities in a later analysis came from a VDJ recombination model fitted to out-of-frame rearrangements, and those results were checked against IGoR. Hypergeometric tests were used in a later analysis to score TCR-TCR, TCR-HLA and TCR-CMV co-occurrence, with a repertoire-size bias correction applied to the TCR pairs. In a later analysis, false discovery rates were estimated by permuting HLA or CMV assignments 20 times. In a later analysis, co-occurring TCRs were grouped with DBSCAN, and TCRdist sequence similarity was added when clustering was performed within HLA-allele-positive subsets. Repertoires with fewer than 30,000 or more than 120,000 public chains were left out of co-occurrence clustering, as were a handful of repertoires with anomalous nucleotide sharing. Imported from immuneACCESS, the table was reduced by TCRdb to in-frame sequences with V and J called. These copies leave out some clones; in studies compared against another copy, an unresolved V gene accounts for under half, and the cause of the remainder is not known. V and J calls and clone size are as listed in that table; D and trimming were resolved from the DNA. This sample holds 170,000 or so clones; over 65% were observed only once. 2% to 2.5% of the sample is taken by the ten largest.

Of note for this clone: Its antigen specificity is not known. No much larger clonotype is one base removed from it; base qualities were not supplied.

The cohort comprised some 680 healthy bone marrow donors. At the time of sampling, every cohort member was nominally healthy, though immune exposures that went unrecorded were likely present. The donor tested CMV seronegative, placing the donor among the 352 seronegative members of the cohort. Each donor provided a peripheral blood sample, and peripheral blood mononuclear cells were used for TCR beta sequencing. Genomic DNA was extracted from the blood cell samples with the Qiagen DNeasy Blood Extraction Kit. The germline V gene supplies CDR1 KGHSH and CDR2 LQKENI. V was cut back by 3 bases and J by 3 bases, leaving a gap of 11 bases between them. Taken from cysteine to phenylalanine, the CDR3 has 14 residues. Here the CDR3 DNA is all that survives: 42 bases in frame from base 1.

This receptor was identified in a man in his 60s in good health and CMV-seronegative. Sequences were obtained from PBMCs. Here the chain combines TRBV18 and TRBJ1-1, with TRBD1 as a weak D call on 5 bases. This receptor carries the CDR3 CASSPGRRDTEAFF. The DNA sequence is TGTGCCAGCTCACCGGGGCGAAGGGACACTGAAGCTTTCTTT.